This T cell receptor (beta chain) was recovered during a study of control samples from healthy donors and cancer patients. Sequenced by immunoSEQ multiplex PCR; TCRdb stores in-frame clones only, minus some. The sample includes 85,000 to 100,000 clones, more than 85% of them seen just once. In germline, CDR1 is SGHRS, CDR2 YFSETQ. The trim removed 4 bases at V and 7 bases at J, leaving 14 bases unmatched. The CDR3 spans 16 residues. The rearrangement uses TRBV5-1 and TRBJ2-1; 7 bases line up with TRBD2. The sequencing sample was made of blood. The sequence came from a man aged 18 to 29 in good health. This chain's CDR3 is CASSPTAGTTINEQFF. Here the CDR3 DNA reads TGCGCCAGCAGCCCCACCGCCGGGACTACCATAAATGAGCAGTTCTTC.